The T cell receptor beta chain described here comes from a study of blood T cells in healthy people across ages (dated by TCRdb to between 2014 and 2017). Study-wide context: Template switching captured roughly one uniquely barcoded TCR beta cDNA molecule per two T cells in model experiments. Four age groups were formed from the donors: young (average about 17 years), middle-aged (around 39), aged (62) and long-lived (less than 85). Age-related changes in TCR beta repertoire diversity were measured in the study by deep sequencing normalized with unique cDNA molecular identifiers. Using the same blood draw, the study looked at two additional independent replicas of 1 million unique cDNA reads for two donors, one aged 18 to 30 and the other aged 80 or older. To avoid experimental bias, donors of different ages were distributed randomly across sequencing lanes. General findings and caveats noted by the study authors: Observed TCR beta diversity per million T cells fell roughly linearly with age, and a significant reduction was already apparent by age approximately 40. A strong correlation was found between observed TCR beta diversity and the percentage of naive T cells measured by flow cytometry. Because donor CMV infection status was unknown, age-related changes in expanded clonotypes were potentially confounded. Because profiling used bulk unsorted PBMCs, naive and antigen-experienced compartments could not be compared conclusively. Compared with the aged group, more naive CD4+ T cells, fewer expanded clones and increased TCR diversity were shown by the long-lived group, suggesting age selection. Estimates of total diversity from one million sequenced T cells were regarded as lower bounds and underestimates.

The donors were some 39 Caucasian individuals from Russia, aged roughly 6 to 100 years, who were systemically healthy. Each donor gave about 10 milliliters of peripheral blood, drawn into EDTA-treated Vacutainer tubes. PBMCs were isolated by Ficoll-Paque density-gradient centrifugation, with at least 7 million obtained per sample. Trizol reagent was used to extract total RNA from PBMCs, with at least 6 micrograms per sample. Naive CD45RAhigh/CD27high T cell percentages were measured by flow cytometry on a PBMC aliquot from every donor. This clonotype was counted only a few times. The antigen it binds to is not known. No qualities accompany the bases; no much larger clone lies one base away. The protocol used for the library was 5' RACE. The sequencer listed for this sample is Illumina HiSeq 2500. A second PCR of about 6 to 11 cycles was run with a J-beta primer mix and a sample-barcoded 5' primer. A unique molecular identifier was introduced onto each TCR beta cDNA molecule by a template-switch 5' adaptor carrying 12 random nucleotides. Each sample yielded at least 3 million CDR3-containing paired-end reads. The Mint cDNA synthesis kit, primed by a TRBC-specific oligonucleotide, was used to synthesize first-strand cDNA from all RNA. After uracil-DNA glycosylase treatment, a first 18-cycle PCR used universal primers M1SS and BC2_uni_R on all cDNA. The authors processed their data as follows. Normalization of each sample was performed by random selection of 1 million high-quality reads, each carrying a distinct molecular identifier. Instead of being binned into consensus sequences, reads with shared molecular identifiers were discarded. MiTCR, run with a Q25 quality threshold and the strictest error-elimination algorithm, handled CDR3 identification, clonotype clustering and error correction. A nonparametric unseen species model with Euler transformation was used to estimate lower-bound total TCR beta diversity. The public reads were reanalyzed by TCRdb: fastp trimming at Q25, MiXCR alignment, in-frame beta chains only. One record per CDR3 amino acid sequence lists the most common genes and DNA. The V and J calls and clone size are TCRdb's, not the authors'. For this sample there are about 650,000 distinct CDR3 sequences; approximately 30% appear just once. The top ten clonotypes cover roughly 14% of the sample.

Sequenced material: blood. The sequence was collected from a woman of 80 years or more in good health. Donor details come from another sample of the same person, matched by shared clones.

In nucleotide form, the sequence is TGCAGTGCTAGACGCCGAGGCGCCCCCCGCAATGAGCAGTACTTC. It is translated as CSARRRGAPRNEQYF. The chain was built from TRBV20-1 and TRBJ2-5; too little of a D gene remains to name it. The CDR3 goes from the cysteine to the phenylalanine over 15 residues. The read is trimmed to its CDR3 DNA, 45 bases read in frame from base 1. From the germline V gene (reference sequence), CDR1 is DFQATT and CDR2 is SNEGSKA. V and J lose 2 bases and 11 bases, and a span of 24 bases separates them.